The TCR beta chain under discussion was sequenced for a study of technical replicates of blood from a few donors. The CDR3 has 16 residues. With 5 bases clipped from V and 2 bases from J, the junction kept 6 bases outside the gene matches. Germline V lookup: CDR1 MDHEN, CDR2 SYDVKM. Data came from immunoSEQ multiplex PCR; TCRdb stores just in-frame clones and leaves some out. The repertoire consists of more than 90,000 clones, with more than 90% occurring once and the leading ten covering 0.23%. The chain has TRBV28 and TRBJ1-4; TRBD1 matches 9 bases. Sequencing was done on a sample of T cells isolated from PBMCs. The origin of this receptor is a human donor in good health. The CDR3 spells CASSGTGTGTNEKLFF. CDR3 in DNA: TGTGCCAGCAGTGGCACCGGGACAGGGACTAATGAAAAACTGTTTTTT.